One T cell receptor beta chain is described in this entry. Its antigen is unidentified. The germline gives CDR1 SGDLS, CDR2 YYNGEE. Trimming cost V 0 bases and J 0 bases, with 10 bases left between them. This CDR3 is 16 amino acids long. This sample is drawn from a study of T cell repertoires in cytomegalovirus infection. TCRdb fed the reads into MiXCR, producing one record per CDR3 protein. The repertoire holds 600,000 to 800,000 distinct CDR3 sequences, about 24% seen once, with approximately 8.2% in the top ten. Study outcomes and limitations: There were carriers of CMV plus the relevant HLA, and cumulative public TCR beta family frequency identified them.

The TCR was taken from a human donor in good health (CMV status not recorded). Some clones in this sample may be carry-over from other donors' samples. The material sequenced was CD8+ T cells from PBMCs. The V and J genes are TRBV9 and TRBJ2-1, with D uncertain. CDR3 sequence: CASSVEVGFSYNEQFF. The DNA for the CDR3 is TGTGCCAGCAGCGTAGAGGTCGGTTTCTCCTACAATGAGCAGTTCTTC.